Described below is a single T cell receptor beta chain sequence and its context. CDR3 length: 16 amino acids. V was clipped by 4 bases and J by 2 bases; unmatched bases: 6. The germline CDR1 and CDR2 sequences are SGDLS and YYNGEE. This record belongs to a study of shared clonotypes between healthy human individuals. Per the original data handling: Filtering differed since immunoSEQ provided only junctions, with no quality scores. Generated by immunoSEQ multiplex PCR, the TCRdb table keeps only in-frame clones and is missing some. From that table come the V and J calls and clone size; the DNA was used to work out D and trimming. Among 300,000 to 350,000 clones, around four fifths were seen once, and the ten largest hold about 10%.

What was sequenced was memory CD4+ T cells sorted from blood. Specified subset: CD45RA-negative fraction. The chain uses TRBV9 and TRBJ2-3, with TRBD2 matching 11 bases. This sequence originates from a man younger than 40 in good health. CDR3 bases: TGTGCCAGCAGCCACGGGACTAGCGGTTACACAGATACGCAGTATTTT. Translated: CASSHGTSGYTDTQYF.